The 5 T cell receptor beta chains given below trace back to one sample, sequenced in a study of blood T cells in healthy people across ages (dated by TCRdb to between 2015 and 2017). Library preparation was by 5' RACE. A second PCR of roughly 7 to 11 cycles was performed with a sample-barcoded 5' primer and a J-beta primer mix. Through fastp at Q25 and MiXCR, TCRdb rebuilt clones from the public reads, retaining in-frame beta chains. Here each entry gathers all rows of one CDR3 protein and keeps the most common genes and DNA. The sample has 1.5 million to 2 million distinct CDR3 sequences on record, about 39% of them singletons. 23% of the sample is taken by the ten largest. The sample consisted of blood. The receptors shown here come from a human donor in good health.

The V call is TRBV5-6, the J call TRBJ2-3, with D perhaps TRBD2 (6 bases). In germline, CDR1 is SGHDT, CDR2 YYEEEE. Trimming took 1 base from V and 3 from J, leaving 15 bases between them. CDR3 size: 16 residues. The CDR3, as DNA: TGTGCCAGCAGCTTGTTTACGGCGGGGAGTACAGATACGCAGTATTTT. It encodes CASSLFTAGSTDTQYF.

This clonotype was observed a handful of times. V usage is TRBV4-3 and J usage is TRBJ2-1; 12 nucleotides match TRBD2. CDR3 length: 16 amino acids. The V and J ends lost 1 base and 6 bases, in that order; junction bases with no gene match: 4. CDR1 is LGHNA, CDR2 YSLEER, per germline. CDR3 sequence reads: CASSQGPSGGVNEQFF. The CDR3 DNA reads TGCGCCAGCAGCCAAGGCCCTAGCGGGGGGGTCAATGAGCAGTTCTTC.

This clonotype was recorded a few times. The V and J genes are TRBV6-6 and TRBJ1-5, with D perhaps TRBD1 (5 bases). Trimming stripped 5 bases from V and 0 bases from J, with 14 bases between. The CDR3 loop spans 16 amino acids. CDR1 and CDR2 from the germline V gene are MNHNY and SVGAGI (reference sequence). This chain's CDR3 is CASSDEGVYSNQPQHF. CDR3 DNA: TGTGCCAGCAGTGACGAAGGGGTCTATAGCAATCAGCCCCAGCATTTT.

The chain links TRBV9 to TRBJ2-7, with 10 bases matching TRBD1. The CDR3 is made up of 15 amino acids. CDR1 and CDR2 (germline): SGDLS, YYNGEE. V shed 0 bases, J shed 5 bases, and the junction held 5 bases outside the gene matches. The CDR3 DNA follows: TGTGCCAGCAGCGTAGAGGACAGGGGGTTCGACGAGCAGTACTTC. It specifies CASSVEDRGFDEQYF.

This clonotype has a single count. The chain has TRBV21-1 and TRBJ1-1; the table names TRBD1, a call not compared with the DNA. TRBV21-1 is termed a pseudogene. CDR3 length equals 12 residues. The DNA of the CDR3 is TGTGCCAGCAGTTCGACAGAGACTGAAGCTTTCTTT. Translating gives CASSSTETEAFF.